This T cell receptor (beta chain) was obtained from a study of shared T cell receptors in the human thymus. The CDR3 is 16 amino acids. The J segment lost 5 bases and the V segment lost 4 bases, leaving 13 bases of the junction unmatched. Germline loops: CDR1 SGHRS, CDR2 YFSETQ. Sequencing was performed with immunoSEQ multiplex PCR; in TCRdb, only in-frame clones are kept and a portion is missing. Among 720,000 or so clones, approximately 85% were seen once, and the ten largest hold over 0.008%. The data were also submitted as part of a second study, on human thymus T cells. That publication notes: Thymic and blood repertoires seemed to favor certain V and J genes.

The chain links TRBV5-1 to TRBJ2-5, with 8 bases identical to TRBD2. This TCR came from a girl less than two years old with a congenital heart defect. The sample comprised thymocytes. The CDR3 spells CASSPVGGGRPETQYF. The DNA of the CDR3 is TGCGCCAGCAGCCCGGTTGGCGGGGGGCGCCCGGAGACCCAGTACTTC.